The 22 T cell receptor beta chains presented below share a single source sample, sequenced in a study of T cell responses to AZD1222 COVID-19 vaccine. Sequencing was performed with immunoSEQ multiplex PCR; in TCRdb, only in-frame clones are kept and a portion is missing. There are roughly 150,000 clones in the sample; about 87% occur only once, and about 2% lies in the top ten. The sample here was peripheral blood, taken on day 0 of AZD1222 vaccination. The receptors were gathered from an adult in good health.

V is TRBV6-1 and J is TRBJ1-2; D unclear. This CDR3 has 15 amino acids. CDR1 MNHNS and CDR2 SASEGT come from the germline V gene. V was clipped by 0 bases and J by 1 base, with 9 bases between them. The CDR3 bases are TGTGCCAGCAGTGAAGCGCTCGGCAGTAACTATGGCTACACCTTC. This translates into CASSEALGSNYGYTF.

CDR3 DNA: TGTGCCAGTAGTATGTTTCGTGATCAGCCCCAGCATTTT. Its translation is CASSMFRDQPQHF. V usage is TRBV19 and J usage is TRBJ1-5; D unclear. The CDR3 runs 13 residues. V lost 3 bases to trimming and J lost 5 bases, with 8 bases between them. The germline V gene has CDR1 LNHDA and CDR2 SQIVND (reference sequence).

V usage is TRBV6-6 and J usage is TRBJ2-1, with D perhaps TRBD1 (6 bases). The V gene's germline CDR1 is MNHNY and CDR2 SVGAGI (reference sequence). The CDR3 is 11 residues long. Between the trimmed V and J ends, which lost 6 bases and 6 bases, there was a span of 6 bases. This CDR3 reads CASRQGNEQFF. CDR3 coding DNA: TGTGCCAGCAGACAGGGCAATGAGCAGTTCTTC.

This chain links TRBV9 with TRBJ2-1, with a possible D match to TRBD1 (5 bases). CDR1 and CDR2 from the germline V gene are SGDLS and YYNGEE. The CDR3 has 14 amino acids. Between the trimmed V and J ends, which lost 0 bases and 6 bases, there was a span of 10 bases. CDR3 residues: CASSVEPQGNEQFF. In nucleotides, the CDR3 is TGTGCCAGCAGCGTAGAACCCCAGGGCAATGAGCAGTTCTTC.

Here the CDR3 DNA reads TGTGCCAGTACCGACACCTCCTACGAGCAGTACTTC. It yields the protein CASTDTSYEQYF. J is TRBJ2-7 and V is TRBV19; D gene ambiguous. V shed 7 bases and J shed 0 bases, with 7 bases lying between them. The CDR3 totals 12 residues. CDR1 and CDR2 from the germline V gene are LNHDA and SQIVND (reference sequence).

The chain has TRBV12-3 or TRBV12-4 and TRBJ1-2; D not resolved. The CDR3 consists of 12 residues. Trimming pared 6 bases from V and 8 bases from J, leaving 13 bases between. CDR3 coding DNA: TGTGCCAGCAGGTCGAACGAACGGGGCTACACCTTC. This gives the protein CASRSNERGYTF.

The rearrangement joins TRBV19 to TRBJ1-5, with unresolved D. V lost 0 bases to trimming and J lost 0 bases, with 12 bases between them. Germline V gene data show CDR1 as LNHDA and CDR2 as SQIVND (reference sequence). This CDR3 spans 17 amino acids. CDR3 loop: CASSIDRMAYSNQPQHF. In DNA form, the CDR3 reads TGTGCCAGTAGTATAGATCGGATGGCCTATAGCAATCAGCCCCAGCATTTT.

V is TRBV19 and J is TRBJ2-7; D is possibly TRBD1 or TRBD2 (5 bases each). CDR1 and CDR2 (germline): LNHDA, SQIVND (reference sequence). This CDR3 has 13 residues. V was pared by 7 bases and J by 2 bases, with 12 bases between. The chain's CDR3 is CASTGANTYEQYF. The CDR3 coding sequence is TGTGCCAGTACCGGGGCCAATACCTACGAGCAGTACTTC.

This clone was seen just once. The chain combines TRBV28 with TRBJ1-5; TRBD1 might be the D (5 bases). The CDR3 runs 16 residues. From germline, CDR1 is MDHEN and CDR2 SYDVKM. Trimming cost V 6 bases and J 5 bases, with 20 bases left between them. The CDR3 bases are TGTGCCAGCAGCTCTTCGGGGGAGGGAGGACATCAGCCCCAGCATTTT. It translates to CASSSSGEGGHQPQHF.

The chain uses TRBV7-8 and TRBJ2-3, with 9 bases aligning to TRBD1. The CDR3 consists of 20 residues. Looked up from germline, CDR1 is SGHVS and CDR2 is FQNEAQ. V lost 5 bases to trimming and J lost 6 bases; unmatched junction nucleotides: 24. CDR3 amino acids: CASSPPRALQGATPVDTQYF. The DNA for the CDR3 is TGTGCCAGCAGCCCCCCGCGGGCCCTACAGGGGGCAACGCCTGTTGATACGCAGTATTTT.

The chain carries TRBV7-2 and TRBJ2-3; D is perhaps TRBD2 (5 bases). The V and J ends lost 4 bases and 2 bases respectively, with 16 bases between them. CDR1 and CDR2 from the germline V gene are SGHTA and FQGNSA. This CDR3 is 16 amino acids long. CDR3 amino acids: CASSSPLGSDTDTQYF. CDR3 DNA: TGTGCCAGCAGCTCCCCTCTGGGGAGTGACACAGATACGCAGTATTTT.

This clone appeared a few times. This chain connects TRBV20-1 to TRBJ2-4; D call uncertain. Trimming took 6 bases from V and 8 from J, leaving 11 bases between them. The CDR3 length is 11 residues. Germline V lookup: CDR1 DFQATT, CDR2 SNEGSKA (reference sequence). CDR3 sequence: CSAPIGDIQYF. As DNA, the CDR3 is TGCAGTGCCCCTATCGGAGACATTCAGTACTTC.

J is TRBJ2-7 and V is TRBV27; no reliable D call. CDR1 and CDR2 (germline): MNHEY, SMNVEV (reference sequence). The CDR3 runs to 13 residues. Trimming stripped 0 bases from V and 6 bases from J, with 9 bases between. The CDR3, as DNA: TGTGCCAGCAGTTTATCCCGACTCTCCGAGCAGTACTTC. Protein: CASSLSRLSEQYF.

The gene calls are TRBV15 and TRBJ2-1; 7 nucleotides match TRBD1. After removal of 3 bases from V and 2 bases from J, the junction contained 7 bases not matched to a gene. Germline V lookup: CDR1 LNHNV, CDR2 YYDKDF (reference sequence). The CDR3 is made up of 16 amino acids. The CDR3 sequence is CATSRVRTGAYNEQFF. The CDR3 DNA follows: TGTGCCACCAGCAGGGTCAGAACAGGGGCCTACAATGAGCAGTTCTTC.

This clone was recorded only once. The rearrangement joins TRBV19 to TRBJ1-2, with D unclear. The CDR3 consists of 14 residues. Germline assignment: CDR1 LNHDA and CDR2 SQIVND (reference sequence). With 1 base removed from V and 4 bases from J, the gap between germline ends came to 10 bases. The CDR3 region is CASSIGILGYGYTF. The CDR3 DNA follows: TGTGCCAGTAGTATAGGGATTTTGGGCTATGGCTACACCTTC.

V gene TRBV28 combines with J gene TRBJ1-2; possible D gene TRBD1, 5 bases. Between the trimmed V and J ends, which lost 8 bases and 7 bases, there was a span of 14 bases. This CDR3 comprises 12 residues. The germline gives CDR1 MDHEN, CDR2 SYDVKM. The CDR3 spells CASSLRRGGYTF. CDR3 DNA sequence: TGTGCCAGCTCGCTACGAAGGGGTGGCTACACCTTC.

V usage is TRBV7-2 and J usage is TRBJ1-2, with a weak D call TRBD1 (5 bases). The germline V gene encodes CDR1 SGHTA and CDR2 FQGNSA. CDR3 length: 16 amino acids. Trimming left V 3 bases short and J 1 base short, with 15 bases between. The CDR3 DNA reads TGTGCCAGCAGCTTTGGAAGGGGAAGGAGTAACTATGGCTACACCTTC. Translation gives CASSFGRGRSNYGYTF.

This chain links TRBV6-2 or TRBV6-3 with TRBJ2-6; 8 nucleotides line up with TRBD1. Germline CDR1 is MNHEY and CDR2 is SVGEGT. V was pared by 2 bases and J by 1 base, with 7 bases of the junction left unmatched. The length of the CDR3 is 18 residues. The CDR3 sequence is CASSYMGQVASGANVLTF. CDR3 coding DNA: TGTGCCAGCAGTTACATGGGACAGGTAGCGTCTGGGGCCAACGTCCTGACTTTC.

This chain joins TRBV7-2 and TRBJ1-2, with no clear D. The CDR3 extends over 15 amino acids. CDR1 and CDR2 from the germline V gene are SGHTA and FQGNSA. The V and J ends lost 1 base and 4 bases respectively, with 13 bases between them. In DNA, the CDR3 is TGTGCCAGCAGCTTAGGGGCAGAGGGAAGCTATGGCTACACCTTC. Translated, it gives CASSLGAEGSYGYTF. Combining the CDR3 with reference TRBV7-2 and TRBJ1-2 gives the whole variable domain GAGVSQSPSNKVTEKGKDVELRCDPISGHTALYWYRQSLGQGLEFLIYFQGNSAPDKSGLPSDRFSAERTGGSVSTLTIQRTQQEDSAVYLCASSLGAEGSYGYTFGSGTRLTVV.

The chain recombines TRBV14 with TRBJ1-1; D gene uncertain. The V end lost 4 bases, the J end lost 3 bases, and 21 bases lay between the germline ends. Germline CDR1 SGHDN, CDR2 FVKESK. This CDR3 spans 17 amino acids. CDR3 bases: TGTGCCAGCAGCCCTTCCCCTGGCGGGCACGGCGACACTGAAGCTTTCTTT. This encodes CASSPSPGGHGDTEAFF.

The V and J genes are TRBV19 and TRBJ1-1; no clear D. There are 15 residues in the CDR3. The germline V and J ends were trimmed by 1 base and 0 bases, with 9 bases remaining between them. From germline, CDR1 is LNHDA and CDR2 SQIVND (reference sequence). CDR3 bases: TGTGCCAGTAGTATAGTGGCCAGCTTGAACACTGAAGCTTTCTTT. It codes for CASSIVASLNTEAFF.

The chain has TRBV2 and TRBJ2-7; D unclear. The CDR3 runs to 13 residues. V was trimmed by 6 bases and J by 9 bases, leaving 18 bases between them. Looked up from germline, CDR1 is SNHLY and CDR2 is FYNNEI. CDR3 DNA sequence: TGTGCCAGCAGACCCGGGCCGTCGCCCGGGCAGTACTTC. This sequence encodes CASRPGPSPGQYF.